One and the same sample provided the 16 T cell receptor beta chains below, sequenced in a study of blood T cell repertoires in COVID-19. Profiled with immunoSEQ multiplex PCR; TCRdb holds only in-frame clones, not every one. The sample has roughly 100,000 clones; about nine tenths are singletons. The source material was peripheral blood. All receptors come from a woman between 50 and 59 years old with COVID-19, enrolled during active disease.

This sequence joins TRBV5-1 and TRBJ1-1, with TRBD1 matching 9 bases. Trimming at V came to 4 bases and at J to 2 bases, leaving 6 bases not matched to a gene. Germline CDR1 reads SGHRS; CDR2 reads YFSETQ. The CDR3 loop spans 15 amino acids. The CDR3 sequence is CASSIETGGNTEAFF. The CDR3 DNA reads TGCGCCAGCAGCATCGAAACAGGGGGCAACACTGAAGCTTTCTTT. Combining the CDR3 with reference TRBV5-1 and TRBJ1-1 gives the whole variable domain KAGVTQTPRYLIKTRGQQVTLSCSPISGHRSVSWYQQTPGQGLQFLFEYFSETQRNKGNFPGRFSGRQFSNSRSEMNVSTLELGDSALYLCASSIETGGNTEAFFGQGTRLTVV.

V is TRBV6-2 or TRBV6-3 and J is TRBJ2-3, with D hard to call. Trimming took 6 bases from V and 2 from J, leaving 12 bases between them. Germline V gene lookup returns CDR1 MNHEY and CDR2 SVGEGT. The CDR3 consists of 14 residues. Written as DNA, the CDR3 is TGTGCCAGCAGCCGTCGGGTCTTCACAGATACGCAGTATTTT. It encodes CASSRRVFTDTQYF.

This chain joins TRBV28 and TRBJ1-4; TRBD1 is a possible D gene (5 bases). The V gene's germline CDR1 is MDHEN and CDR2 SYDVKM. The V gene lost 2 bases and the J gene lost 6 bases, with 19 bases spanning the gap. The length of the CDR3 is 17 residues. The CDR3 here is CASSLPIFGGTDEKLFF. Written as DNA, the CDR3 is TGTGCCAGCAGTTTACCGATTTTTGGGGGGACGGATGAAAAACTGTTTTTT.

This chain joins TRBV4-3 and TRBJ2-3; TRBD2 matches at 15 bases. Germline CDR1 reads LGHNA; CDR2 reads YSLEER. The CDR3 runs 17 residues. V dropped 4 bases and J dropped 3; count of bases not matched to a gene: 5. This chain's CDR3 is CASSRGLAGGKTDTQYF. The CDR3 nucleotides are TGCGCCAGCAGCCGAGGACTAGCGGGGGGGAAAACAGATACGCAGTATTTT.

The V call is TRBV6-6, the J call TRBJ2-3; no firm D call. Germline assignment: CDR1 MNHNY and CDR2 SVGAGI (reference sequence). V dropped 6 bases and J dropped 0 bases, with 10 bases sitting between them. The CDR3 length is 14 residues. The CDR3 region is CASSQHFSTDTQYF. The CDR3 DNA is TGTGCCAGCAGCCAACATTTCAGCACAGATACGCAGTATTTT.

This clone was seen a single time. The chain combines TRBV19 with TRBJ2-1; 7 bases are shared with TRBD1. The CDR3 has 15 amino acids. Per germline, CDR1 LNHDA and CDR2 SQIVND (reference sequence). J gave up 0 bases and V 6 bases, and 5 bases lay outside the gene matches. Here the CDR3 DNA reads TGTGCCAGTAGAGGGGACAGAAGCTCCTACAATGAGCAGTTCTTC. Translated: CASRGDRSSYNEQFF.

This chain connects TRBV3-1 (or the pseudogene TRBV3-2) to TRBJ1-1; TRBD1 might be the D (5 bases). CDR3 length: 13 amino acids. Germline V gene lookup returns CDR1 LGHDT and CDR2 YNNKEL (reference sequence). V lost 7 bases and J lost 2, with 11 bases in between. The CDR3 is CASNQGLNTEAFF. CDR3 sequence (DNA): TGTGCCAGCAACCAGGGCCTAAACACTGAAGCTTTCTTT.

This rearrangement joins TRBV30 to TRBJ1-5; 9 nucleotides align to TRBD1. Germline CDR1 GTSNPN, CDR2 SVGIG (reference sequence). With 0 bases clipped from V and 6 bases from J, the junction kept 6 bases outside the gene matches. CDR3 length: 15 residues. CDR3 nucleotides: TGTGCCTGGAGTGTCGGGGACAGGGAGACTCAGCCCCAGCATTTT. Residues: CAWSVGDRETQPQHF.

CDR3 coding DNA: TGTGCCAGCAGCCCCGGACAGCCCTATGGCTACACCTTC. Translating it yields CASSPGQPYGYTF. This chain joins TRBV11-2 and TRBJ1-2, with D perhaps TRBD1 (6 bases). Germline values: CDR1 SGHAT, CDR2 FQNNGV. The CDR3 spans 13 residues. V lost 5 bases and J 4 bases, leaving 11 bases between the germline ends.

This chain links TRBV10-1 with TRBJ2-1; tentatively, D is TRBD1 (8 bases). This CDR3 has 16 residues. Per the germline V gene, CDR1 is WNHNN and CDR2 is SYGVQD (reference sequence). The V end lost 5 bases, the J end lost 3 bases, and 17 bases lay between the germline ends. This chain's CDR3 is CASSSTTGEGYNEQFF. The CDR3 nucleotides are TGCGCCAGCAGTAGCACGACAGGGGAGGGCTACAATGAGCAGTTCTTC.

The V call is TRBV6-2 or TRBV6-3, the J call TRBJ2-1; TRBD2 agrees at 7 bases. The CDR3 has 15 residues. Per germline, CDR1 MNHEY and CDR2 SVGEGT. V lost 7 bases, J lost 3 bases, and 9 bases stayed unmatched. CDR3 region: CASTPERDLYNEQFF. In DNA, the CDR3 is TGTGCCAGCACCCCGGAGCGGGACCTCTACAATGAGCAGTTCTTC.

The gene calls are TRBV9 and TRBJ2-1, with unresolved D. In germline, CDR1 is SGDLS, CDR2 YYNGEE. V was clipped by 0 bases and J by 0 bases, with 7 bases between them. This CDR3 is 15 amino acids long. The CDR3 DNA is TGTGCCAGCAGCGTAGGACGGAGCTCCTACAATGAGCAGTTCTTC. Amino acid sequence: CASSVGRSSYNEQFF.

V usage is TRBV27 and J usage is TRBJ2-1, with D possibly TRBD2 on 5 matching bases. V shed 5 bases and J shed 0 bases, with 5 bases lying between them. The germline V gene has CDR1 MNHEY and CDR2 SMNVEV (reference sequence). This CDR3 is 13 amino acids long. The CDR3 DNA is TGTGCCAGCAGTACTAGCTCCTACAATGAGCAGTTCTTC. This translates into CASSTSSYNEQFF.

The chain couples TRBV7-8 to TRBJ2-7; a weak D match, TRBD2 (7 bases). CDR3 length: 14 residues. Germline V gives CDR1 SGHVS, CDR2 FQNEAQ. V shed 2 bases and J shed 5 bases, with 13 bases lying between them. DNA for the CDR3: TGTGCCAGCAGCTTACGGGGGGCGGCCCACGAGCAGTACGTC. This translates into CASSLRGAAHEQYV.

CDR3 nucleotide sequence: TGTGCCAGCTCATCGGGACTAGCGGGTGTGTACTTC. Protein: CASSSGLAGVYF. This chain uses TRBV18 with TRBJ2-5; TRBD2 matches at 12 bases. The V gene's germline CDR1 is KGHSH and CDR2 LQKENI. V gave up 5 bases and J gave up 13 bases; unmatched junction bases: 5. The CDR3 consists of 12 residues.

CDR3 loop: CASSPDRAGQPQHF. Here the CDR3 DNA reads TGTGCCAGCAGCCCGGACAGGGCCGGACAGCCCCAGCATTTT. This chain joins TRBV21-1 and TRBJ1-5; TRBD1, the table's D call, was not compared with the DNA. TRBV21-1 is assigned pseudogene status. This CDR3 is 14 amino acids long.